This T cell receptor (beta chain) originates from a study of CD8 T cells in ankylosing spondylitis. Study outcomes and limitations: Certain motif variants had earlier appeared in reactive arthritis synovial fluid and blood. A TCR beta motif of 7 to 9 highly homologous variants seemed to mark ankylosing spondylitis blood.

TCRdb re-called the 5' RACE reads through MiXCR, storing one row per CDR3 protein. The sample lists about 330,000 distinct CDR3 sequences, approximately 8% seen once, with 14% to 15% in the top ten. Trimming at V came to 3 bases and at J to 6 bases, leaving 9 bases not matched to a gene. The CDR3 sequence is 16 residues long. CDR1 is SGDLS, CDR2 YYNGEE, per germline. With regard to this clonotype: Its antigen is unidentified.

The receptor comes from a male donor with ankylosing spondylitis. The sequenced sample was blood, either unsorted or a sorted T cell fraction (not recorded which). The chain recombines TRBV9 with TRBJ2-3; 11 bases are a match to TRBD2. CDR3 nucleotide sequence: TGTGCCAGCAGCGCCGGGACTAGCGGATATCCCGATACGCAGTATTTT. This encodes CASSAGTSGYPDTQYF.